This passage covers 15 T cell receptor beta chains from one sample sequenced in a study of OX40 agonist ivuxolimab in advanced cancers. The library was generated by the immunoSEQ multiplex PCR assay. What TCRdb holds here is the immuneACCESS table cut down to in-frame rearrangements. Part of the clones is not present; checked against another copy, under half of the missing clones reflect an unresolved V gene, and the others are unexplained. The sample table records about 32,000 clones; approximately 80% of these occur just once. Clones ranked in the top ten supply about 20% of the sample. The sequenced sample was CD4+ or CD8+ T cells sorted from blood, obtained in a trial of the OX40 agonist ivuxolimab. The receptors here all came from an adult with an advanced solid tumor such as melanoma, head and neck, liver or kidney cancer.

The V and J genes are TRBV7-3 and TRBJ2-2; D gene uncertain. The ends were cut back, 6 bases at V and 0 bases at J, with 11 bases in the middle. Germline lookup yields CDR1 SGHTA and CDR2 FQGTGA. The CDR3 sequence is 15 residues long. CDR3 amino acids: CASSLRITNTGELFF. CDR3 sequence (DNA): TGTGCCAGCAGTTTGAGGATAACGAACACCGGGGAGCTGTTTTTT.

V and J are TRBV7-3 and TRBJ2-5; 10 positions match TRBD1. V shed 8 bases and J 1 base; nucleotides not matched to a gene: 7. Germline CDR1 and CDR2: SGHTA and FQGTGA. The CDR3 totals 15 residues. CDR3 in amino acids: CASAPGTGVQETQYF. CDR3 DNA: TGTGCCAGCGCCCCCGGGACAGGGGTCCAAGAGACCCAGTACTTC.

The chain carries TRBV18 and TRBJ2-2; D possibly matches TRBD1 or TRBD2 (5 bases each). The CDR3 runs to 14 residues. V shed 1 base and J shed 7 bases, with 10 bases lying between them. In germline, CDR1 is KGHSH, CDR2 LQKENI. The CDR3 loop is CASSPRGINGELFF. CDR3 coding DNA: TGTGCCAGCTCACCACGGGGGATCAACGGGGAGCTGTTTTTT.

V usage is TRBV30 and J usage is TRBJ1-2, with D hard to call. This CDR3 is built from 12 residues. Trimming left V 2 bases short and J 8 bases short, with 12 bases between. The V gene's germline CDR1 is GTSNPN and CDR2 SVGIG (reference sequence). CDR3 in amino acids: CAWSREFGGYTF. For the CDR3, the DNA is TGTGCCTGGAGTAGGGAATTTGGCGGCTACACCTTC.

Here the CDR3 DNA reads TGCAGCGTTGCGGAGGGAATCGGGCAGCCCCAGCATTTT. Protein product: CSVAEGIGQPQHF. The rearrangement joins TRBV29-1 to TRBJ1-5, with D unclear. The germline V gene has CDR1 SQVTM and CDR2 ANQGSEA. The CDR3 runs 13 residues. Trimming took off 4 bases at V and 7 bases at J, with 14 bases between the two ends. The whole variable domain, filled in from reference TRBV29-1 and TRBJ1-5, reads SAVISQKPSRDICQRGTSLTIQCQVDSQVTMMFWYRQQPGQSLTLIATANQGSEATYESGFVIDKFPISRPNLTFSTLTVSNMSPEDSSIYLCSVAEGIGQPQHFGDGTRLSIL.

V and J are TRBV7-3 and TRBJ2-2, with D possibly being TRBD1 (5 bases). V dropped 0 bases and J dropped 4 bases, with 6 bases sitting between them. Germline V lookup: CDR1 SGHTA, CDR2 FQGTGA. The length of the CDR3 is 14 residues. The CDR3 sequence is CASSLTQGTGELFF. CDR3 bases: TGTGCCAGCAGCTTAACGCAGGGCACCGGGGAGCTGTTTTTT.

The chain uses TRBV18 and TRBJ2-3, with 10 bases that match TRBD2. V trimming: 2 bases; J trimming: 3 bases; junction bases outside the gene matches: 5. Germline V CDR1 and CDR2: KGHSH, LQKENI. This CDR3 has 16 amino acids. The CDR3 sequence: CASSPGRAGGTDTQYF. For the CDR3, the DNA is TGTGCCAGCTCACCAGGAAGAGCGGGAGGGACAGATACGCAGTATTTT.

In its sample, this clone was seen once. V is TRBV28 and J is TRBJ1-5, with D perhaps matching TRBD1 (6 bases). This CDR3 is built from 12 residues. The germline V and J ends were trimmed by 6 bases and 8 bases, with 11 bases remaining between them. Per the germline V gene, CDR1 is MDHEN and CDR2 is SYDVKM. As DNA, the CDR3 is TGTGCCAGCAGACTACAGGGCGAGCCCCAGCATTTT. This translates into CASRLQGEPQHF.

The chain combines TRBV19 with TRBJ1-2; weak D call: TRBD1 (5 bases). This CDR3 comprises 15 residues. Germline V gene lookup returns CDR1 LNHDA and CDR2 SQIVND (reference sequence). V lost 0 bases and J 4 bases, leaving 12 bases between the germline ends. This CDR3 reads CASSIEPRGVYGYTF. The CDR3 bases are TGTGCCAGTAGTATAGAACCGCGGGGGGTCTATGGCTACACCTTC. Full variable domain (remainder filled in from reference TRBV19 and TRBJ1-2): DGGITQSPKYLFRKEGQNVTLSCEQNLNHDAMYWYRQDPGQGLRLIYYSQIVNDFQKGDIAEGYSVSREKKESFPLTVTSAQKNPTAFYLCASSIEPRGVYGYTFGSGTRLTVV.

This clone was counted between two and nine times. This chain connects TRBV5-6 to TRBJ2-4; D gene ambiguous. V lost 0 bases and J lost 3, with 16 bases in between. The germline CDR1 and CDR2 sequences are SGHDT and YYEEEE. The CDR3 length is 17 residues. The CDR3: CASSLAVKGLGKNIQYF. The CDR3 DNA is TGTGCCAGCAGCTTGGCTGTCAAGGGCTTAGGCAAAAACATTCAGTACTTC.

The chain couples TRBV27 to TRBJ1-2; D call uncertain. Trimming cost V 8 bases and J 4 bases, with 14 bases left between them. Germline values: CDR1 MNHEY, CDR2 SMNVEV (reference sequence). The CDR3 loop spans 13 amino acids. The CDR3 loop is CASSLTGVYGYTF. The CDR3 coding sequence is TGTGCCAGCTCGCTGACGGGAGTCTATGGCTACACCTTC.

The DNA for the CDR3 is TGCGCCAGCAGCCCTTTCCGGGCTAGCGGGAGGGCCCTCAACGAGCAGTACTTC. This encodes CASSPFRASGRALNEQYF. This chain joins TRBV5-1 and TRBJ2-7, with 12 nucleotides matching TRBD2. The CDR3 spans 18 residues. J gave up 5 bases and V 4 bases, and 16 bases lay outside the gene matches. CDR1 and CDR2 from the germline V gene are SGHRS and YFSETQ.

This clone was counted once. The CDR3 protein is CASSLDGSRNTEAFF. CDR3 DNA: TGTGCCAGCAGCCTGGACGGTAGCCGGAACACTGAAGCTTTCTTT. V is TRBV11-3 and J is TRBJ1-1, with no clear D. There are 15 residues in the CDR3. Trimming took 5 bases from V and 1 from J, leaving 14 bases between them. CDR1 SGHNT and CDR2 YENEEA come from the germline V gene.

This rearrangement joins TRBV7-9 to TRBJ2-2; 13 nucleotides align to TRBD2. CDR1 and CDR2 from the germline V gene are SEHNR and FQNEAQ (reference sequence). The ends lost 5 bases at V and 5 bases at J; junction bases unmatched: 8. The CDR3 sequence is 17 residues long. CDR3 nucleotide sequence: TGTGCCAGCAGCCCACTAGCGGGAGGGCCTGGTACCGGGGAGCTGTTTTTT. Translating gives CASSPLAGGPGTGELFF.

V usage is TRBV14 and J usage is TRBJ1-2; D is perhaps TRBD1 (5 bases). Germline CDR1 SGHDN, CDR2 FVKESK. Trimming removed 4 bases from V and 10 bases from J, with 13 bases in between. The CDR3 consists of 12 residues. The DNA for the CDR3 is TGTGCCAGCAGCCGGGACTTGCGGAACTACACCTTC. It translates to CASSRDLRNYTF. Full variable domain (remainder filled in from reference TRBV14 and TRBJ1-2): EAGVTQFPSHSVIEKGQTVTLRCDPISGHDNLYWYRRVMGKEIKFLLHFVKESKQDESGMPNNRFLAERTGGTYSTLKVQPAELEDSGVYFCASSRDLRNYTFGSGTRLTVV.